This entry describes one T cell receptor (beta chain). Its antigen remains unknown. TCRdb re-derived calls from the reads in MiXCR, one entry per CDR3 protein. This table holds about 890,000 distinct CDR3 sequences, 30% to 40% found once. The entry originates in a study of T cell repertoires in cytomegalovirus infection. The V end was cut by 3 bases, the J end by 0 bases, with 10 bases between. Germline V CDR1 and CDR2: SGHDT, YYEEEE. This CDR3 has 15 amino acids. The chain recombines TRBV5-6 with TRBJ1-3; possible D gene TRBD1, 6 bases. The source was cultured CD8+ T cells from PBMCs, collected from culture after CMV antigen stimulation. This receptor was taken from a human donor in good health (CMV status not recorded). Some clones in this sample may be carry-over from other donors' samples. CDR3 residues: CASSSGQYSGNTIYF. The CDR3 coding sequence is TGTGCCAGCAGCTCCGGACAGTACTCTGGAAACACCATATATTTT.